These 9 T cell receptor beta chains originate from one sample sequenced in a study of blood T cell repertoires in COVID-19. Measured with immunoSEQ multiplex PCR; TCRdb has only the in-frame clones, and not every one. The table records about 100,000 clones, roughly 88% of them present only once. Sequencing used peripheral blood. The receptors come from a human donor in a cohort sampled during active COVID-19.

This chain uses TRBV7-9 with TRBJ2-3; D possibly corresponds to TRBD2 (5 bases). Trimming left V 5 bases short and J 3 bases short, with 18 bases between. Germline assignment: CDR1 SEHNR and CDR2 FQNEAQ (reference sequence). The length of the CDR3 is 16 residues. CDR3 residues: CASSRRTPGVTDTQYF. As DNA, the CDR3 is TGTGCCAGCAGCAGGCGGACTCCTGGGGTAACAGATACGCAGTATTTT.

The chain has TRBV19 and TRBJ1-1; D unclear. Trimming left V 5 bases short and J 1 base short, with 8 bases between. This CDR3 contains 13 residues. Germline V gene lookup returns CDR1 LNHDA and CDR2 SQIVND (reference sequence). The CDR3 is CASSFGWNTEAFF. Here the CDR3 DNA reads TGTGCCAGTAGTTTCGGGTGGAACACTGAAGCTTTCTTT. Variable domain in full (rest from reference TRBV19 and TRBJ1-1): DGGITQSPKYLFRKEGQNVTLSCEQNLNHDAMYWYRQDPGQGLRLIYYSQIVNDFQKGDIAEGYSVSREKKESFPLTVTSAQKNPTAFYLCASSFGWNTEAFFGQGTRLTVV.

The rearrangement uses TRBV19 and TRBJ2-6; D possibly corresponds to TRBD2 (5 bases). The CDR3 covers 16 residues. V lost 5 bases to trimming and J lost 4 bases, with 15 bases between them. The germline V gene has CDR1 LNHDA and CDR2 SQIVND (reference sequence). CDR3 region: CASSSLAPQGANVLTF. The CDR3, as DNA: TGTGCCAGTAGTTCCCTAGCCCCGCAGGGGGCCAACGTCCTGACTTTC.

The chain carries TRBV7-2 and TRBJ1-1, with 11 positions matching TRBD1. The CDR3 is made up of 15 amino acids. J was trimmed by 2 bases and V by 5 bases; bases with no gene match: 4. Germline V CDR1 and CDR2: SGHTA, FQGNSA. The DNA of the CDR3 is TGTGCCAGCAGCACCGGGACAGGGGGTAACACTGAAGCTTTCTTT. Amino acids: CASSTGTGGNTEAFF.

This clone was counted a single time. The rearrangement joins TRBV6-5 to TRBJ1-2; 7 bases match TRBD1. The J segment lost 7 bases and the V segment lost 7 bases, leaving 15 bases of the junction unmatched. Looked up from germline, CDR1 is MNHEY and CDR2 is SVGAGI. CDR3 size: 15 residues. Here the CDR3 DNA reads TGTGCCAGCACGTCAACAGGGGAAATGTTGGGTGGCTACACCTTC. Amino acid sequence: CASTSTGEMLGGYTF.

The CDR3 loop is CASSLGQGIYEQYF. The CDR3 bases are TGTGCCAGCAGCTTAGGCCAGGGCATATACGAGCAGTACTTC. The J gene is TRBJ2-7, the V gene TRBV11-2; possible D gene TRBD1, 5 bases. V gave up 1 base and J gave up 4 bases, with 11 bases separating them. CDR3 length: 14 residues. From germline, CDR1 is SGHAT and CDR2 FQNNGV. Full variable domain (missing parts from reference TRBV11-2 and TRBJ2-7): EAGVAQSPRYKIIEKRQSVAFWCNPISGHATLYWYQQILGQGPKLLIQFQNNGVVDDSQLPKDRFSAERLKGVDSTLKIQPAKLEDSAVYLCASSLGQGIYEQYFGPGTRLTVT.

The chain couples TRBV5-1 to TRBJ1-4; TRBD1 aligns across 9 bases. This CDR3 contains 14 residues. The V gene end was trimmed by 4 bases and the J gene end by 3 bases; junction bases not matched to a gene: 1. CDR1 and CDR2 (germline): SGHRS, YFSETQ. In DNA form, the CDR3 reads TGCGCCAGCAGCAGGACAGGGGCTAATGAAAAACTGTTTTTT. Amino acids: CASSRTGANEKLFF.

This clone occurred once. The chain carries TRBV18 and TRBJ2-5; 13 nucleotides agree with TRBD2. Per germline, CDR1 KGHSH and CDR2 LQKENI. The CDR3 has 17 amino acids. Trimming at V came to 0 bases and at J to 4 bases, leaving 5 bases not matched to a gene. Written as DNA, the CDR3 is TGTGCCAGCTCACCACCGCCGGGACTAGCGGGAAGAGAGACCCAGTACTTC. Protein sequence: CASSPPPGLAGRETQYF.

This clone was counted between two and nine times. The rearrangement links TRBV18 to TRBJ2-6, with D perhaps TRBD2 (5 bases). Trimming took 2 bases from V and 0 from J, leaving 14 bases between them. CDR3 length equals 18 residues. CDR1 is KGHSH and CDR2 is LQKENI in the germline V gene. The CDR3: CASSPSLPRGSGANVLTF. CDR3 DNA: TGTGCCAGCTCACCAAGCCTACCACGGGGCTCTGGGGCCAACGTCCTGACTTTC.